This T cell receptor (beta chain) is drawn from a study of CD8 T cells in Susac syndrome. As for the study in general: Patients with Susac syndrome were therapy-naive, taking corticosteroids, with some also receiving intravenous immunoglobulin, or taking intravenous immunoglobulin alone at the time their blood was drawn. Study results and limitations: Susac syndrome CD4+ T cell repertoires showed no clonal expansion.

This clonotype was counted a single time. Antigen unknown. Random hexamers primed reverse transcription of about 0.45 to 1 ug RNA. The TCR beta CDR3 was amplified by immunoSEQ multiplex PCR across 54 Vbeta, 13 Jbeta. TCRdb re-called the immunoSEQ multiplex PCR reads through MiXCR, storing one row per CDR3 protein. Here the sample spans around 170,000 distinct CDR3 sequences, 90% to 96% being singletons. Negative isolation yielded CD4+ and CD8+ T cells, and FACS enriched TEMRA cells. The sequenced sample consisted of CD4+ T cells from PBMCs. The TCR comes from a human donor with Susac syndrome.

CDR3 nucleotides: TGCAGCGTTGACAGGGGGCCAAATGAGCAGTTCTTC. It translates to CSVDRGPNEQFF. The chain has TRBV29-1 and TRBJ2-1, with 8 bases fitting TRBD1. V lost 3 bases and J lost 7; bases outside the gene matches: 2. The germline V gene encodes CDR1 SQVTM and CDR2 ANQGSEA. The CDR3 runs 12 residues.